These 26 T cell receptor beta chains were all obtained from the same sample, sequenced in a study of blood T cell repertoires in COVID-19. TCRdb's copy holds only in-frame clones and misses some; the assay was immunoSEQ multiplex PCR. In the table there are some 70,000 clones, around 80% of which are singletons. The sequenced material came from peripheral blood. All receptors come from a man aged 45 to 65 with COVID-19, enrolled during active disease.

V and J are TRBV19 and TRBJ1-1; a possible D gene is TRBD1 (6 bases). The CDR3 loop spans 15 amino acids. Trimming removed 3 bases at V and 1 base at J, with 12 bases between. Per germline, CDR1 LNHDA and CDR2 SQIVND (reference sequence). For the CDR3, the DNA is TGTGCCAGTAGTATCAGTGTCAGGGGGAACACTGAAGCTTTCTTT. It translates to CASSISVRGNTEAFF.

This chain joins TRBV10-3 and TRBJ2-5, with D uncertain. The germline V gene encodes CDR1 ENHRY and CDR2 SYGVKD. The CDR3 length is 12 residues. Deletions cut 6 bases from V and 1 base from J, with 6 bases between. Here the CDR3 DNA reads TGTGCCATCAGCAGCGCCCAAGAGACCCAGTACTTC. This gives the protein CAISSAQETQYF.

The chain has TRBV19 and TRBJ1-5, with D unclear. Germline V gene lookup returns CDR1 LNHDA and CDR2 SQIVND (reference sequence). V lost 5 bases to trimming and J lost 2 bases, with 7 bases between them. The CDR3 is made up of 13 amino acids. This CDR3 is CASSARRNQPQHF. The CDR3 DNA reads as TGTGCCAGTAGTGCGCGGCGCAATCAGCCCCAGCATTTT.

This chain links TRBV6-5 with TRBJ2-7; 8 bases align to TRBD1. The V gene end was trimmed by 8 bases and the J gene end by 1 base; junction bases not matched to a gene: 7. The CDR3 consists of 14 residues. Germline V gene data show CDR1 as MNHEY and CDR2 as SVGAGI. The CDR3 spells CASLRDRRSYEQYF. In nucleotides, the CDR3 is TGTGCCAGCCTCCGGGACAGGCGTTCCTACGAGCAGTACTTC.

The chain is built from TRBV6-5 and TRBJ1-2, with 7 bases that match TRBD1. J lost 3 bases, V lost 7 bases, and 5 bases had no gene match. Germline CDR1 MNHEY, CDR2 SVGAGI. The CDR3 runs 13 residues. This chain's CDR3 is CASKRQGYYGYTF. DNA of the CDR3: TGTGCCAGCAAACGACAGGGATACTATGGCTACACCTTC.

This chain joins TRBV7-3 and TRBJ2-5; no firm D call. The CDR3 sequence is 12 residues long. Trimming left V 5 bases short and J 4 bases short, with 8 bases between. CDR1 and CDR2 from the germline V gene are SGHTA and FQGTGA. CDR3 DNA: TGTGCCAGCAGCACGTCAGGAGAGACCCAGTACTTC. The encoded protein is CASSTSGETQYF. Looking up the rest from reference TRBV7-3 and TRBJ2-5 gives the full variable domain: GAGVSQTPSNKVTEKGKYVELRCDPISGHTALYWYRQSLGQGPEFLIYFQGTGAADDSGLPNDRFFAVRPEGSVSTLKIQRTERGDSAVYLCASSTSGETQYFGPGTRLLVL.

This chain uses TRBV28 with TRBJ2-7; 11 bases align to TRBD2. Germline lookup yields CDR1 MDHEN and CDR2 SYDVKM. CDR3 length: 15 residues. V was pared by 5 bases and J by 7 bases, with 10 bases of the junction left unmatched. The CDR3 DNA reads as TGTGCCAGCAGTCCCCCGGGACTAGCGGACGGGGAGCAGTACTTC. Protein sequence: CASSPPGLADGEQYF.

V usage is TRBV6-6 and J usage is TRBJ2-7; D gene unclear. Germline assignment: CDR1 MNHNY and CDR2 SVGAGI (reference sequence). The CDR3 has 12 residues. Trimming stripped 0 bases from V and 5 bases from J, with 5 bases between. In DNA form, the CDR3 reads TGTGCCAGCAGTTACTCGAGGAACGAGCAGTACTTC. It encodes CASSYSRNEQYF.

The rearrangement links TRBV19 to TRBJ2-7, with 10 bases lining up with TRBD1. J lost 2 bases, V lost 5 bases, and 6 bases had no gene match. The CDR3 is 15 amino acids. Per germline, CDR1 LNHDA and CDR2 SQIVND (reference sequence). The CDR3 protein is CASSVTGGDTYEQYF. The CDR3 bases are TGTGCCAGTAGTGTGACAGGGGGCGATACCTACGAGCAGTACTTC.

This clone was seen once. The rearrangement links TRBV20-1 to TRBJ2-3; D gene uncertain. This CDR3 is built from 12 residues. Germline-derived CDR1 and CDR2 are DFQATT and SNEGSKA (reference sequence). The germline V and J ends were trimmed by 3 bases and 2 bases, with 6 bases remaining between them. The CDR3 nucleotides are TGCAGTGCTAGTACTGTCACAGATACGCAGTATTTT. Protein: CSASTVTDTQYF.

The chain recombines TRBV7-2 with TRBJ2-1, with D unclear. The CDR3 contains 14 residues. Trimming removed 2 bases at V and 4 bases at J, with 9 bases between. From germline, CDR1 is SGHTA and CDR2 FQGNSA. Written as DNA, the CDR3 is TGTGCCAGCAGCTTACTTGGAGCATACAATGAGCAGTTCTTC. Translation gives CASSLLGAYNEQFF.

This clone appeared a few times. The chain employs TRBV19 and TRBJ1-5, with a possible D match to TRBD1 (5 bases). This CDR3 region has 15 residues. The V end was cut by 3 bases, the J end by 3 bases, with 12 bases between. Germline-derived CDR1 and CDR2 are LNHDA and SQIVND (reference sequence). This CDR3 is CASSIPGQINQPQHF. The CDR3 bases are TGTGCCAGTAGTATCCCAGGACAAATCAATCAGCCCCAGCATTTT. The full variable domain, in which reference TRBV19 and TRBJ1-5 provide the parts outside the CDR3, is DGGITQSPKYLFRKEGQNVTLSCEQNLNHDAMYWYRQDPGQGLRLIYYSQIVNDFQKGDIAEGYSVSREKKESFPLTVTSAQKNPTAFYLCASSIPGQINQPQHFGDGTRLSIL.

V is TRBV28 and J is TRBJ1-5; a weak D match, TRBD1 (5 bases). In germline, CDR1 is MDHEN, CDR2 SYDVKM. V was cut by 4 bases and J by 0 bases, with 16 bases left in between. The CDR3 is 17 residues long. CDR3 protein: CASSSDRPLDSNQPQHF. The CDR3 nucleotides are TGTGCCAGCAGTTCCGACAGACCTCTCGATAGCAATCAGCCCCAGCATTTT.

This clone has only one observation. The rearrangement uses TRBV28 and TRBJ1-2; D not certain. The V gene's germline CDR1 is MDHEN and CDR2 SYDVKM. The CDR3 is 11 amino acids. Trimming took 2 bases from V and 9 from J, leaving 7 bases between them. CDR3 region: CASSLDIRYTF. The DNA for the CDR3 is TGTGCCAGCAGTTTAGACATTCGCTACACCTTC.

The rearrangement links TRBV5-6 to TRBJ2-5, with D unresolved. CDR1 and CDR2 from the germline V gene are SGHDT and YYEEEE. V lost 2 bases and J 3 bases, leaving 8 bases between the germline ends. The CDR3 sequence is 13 residues long. The CDR3 DNA sequence: TGTGCCAGCAGCTTTAAACACGAAGAGACCCAGTACTTC. It encodes CASSFKHEETQYF. Full variable domain (missing parts from reference TRBV5-6 and TRBJ2-5): DAGVTQSPTHLIKTRGQQVTLRCSPKSGHDTVSWYQQALGQGPQFIFQYYEEEERQRGNFPDRFSGHQFPNYSSELNVNALLLGDSALYLCASSFKHEETQYFGPGTRLLVL.

V gene TRBV5-5 combines with J gene TRBJ2-7; 15 nucleotides align to TRBD2. Germline V CDR1 and CDR2: SGHKS, YYEKEE (reference sequence). This CDR3 comprises 16 residues. Unmatched junction bases numbered 4, after V lost 3 bases and J lost 3 bases. The CDR3: CASSWTSGRALYEQYF. The CDR3 DNA reads TGTGCCAGCAGCTGGACTAGCGGGAGGGCCCTCTACGAGCAGTACTTC.

J is TRBJ2-3 and V is TRBV6-1; TRBD2 matches at 14 bases. The V segment lost 1 base and the J segment 6 bases; nucleotides outside the gene matches: 6. This CDR3 contains 17 residues. CDR1 and CDR2 (germline): MNHNS, SASEGT. CDR3 sequence: CASSEDGTSGSLDTQYF. In DNA, the CDR3 is TGTGCCAGCAGTGAAGATGGGACTAGCGGGAGCCTGGATACGCAGTATTTT.

V usage is TRBV4-1 and J usage is TRBJ2-1; 8 positions match TRBD2. The V gene end was trimmed by 3 bases and the J gene end by 8 bases; junction bases not matched to a gene: 9. The CDR3 extends over 15 amino acids. Germline V gives CDR1 MGHRA, CDR2 YSYEKL. The CDR3 nucleotides are TGCGCCAGCAGCCAGGTTCCGGGACTAGTGCATGAGCAGTTCTTC. Protein sequence: CASSQVPGLVHEQFF.

The chain couples TRBV2 to TRBJ2-2; 11 bases are shared with TRBD2. The germline gives CDR1 SNHLY, CDR2 FYNNEI. The ends lost 7 bases at V and 2 bases at J; junction bases unmatched: 6. This CDR3 comprises 16 residues. The chain's CDR3 is CASNPLAGVNTGELFF. DNA for the CDR3: TGTGCCAGCAATCCACTAGCGGGAGTTAACACCGGGGAGCTGTTTTTT.

The chain combines TRBV7-2 with TRBJ2-5; 13 bases line up with TRBD2. CDR3 size: 14 residues. V gave up 5 bases and J gave up 9 bases; unmatched junction bases: 6. Germline V lookup: CDR1 SGHTA, CDR2 FQGNSA. CDR3 DNA sequence: TGTGCCAGCAGCAAGACTAGCGGGAGGCCCCCCCAGTACTTC. Amino acid sequence: CASSKTSGRPPQYF.

The chain couples TRBV28 to TRBJ2-7; a weak D match, TRBD1 (6 bases). V shed 4 bases and J shed 2 bases, with 12 bases lying between them. Germline-derived CDR1 and CDR2 are MDHEN and SYDVKM. This CDR3 spans 14 amino acids. Here the CDR3 reads CASSYRGGAYEQYF. DNA of the CDR3: TGTGCCAGCAGTTATAGAGGGGGTGCCTACGAGCAGTACTTC. The full variable domain, with the rest looked up from reference TRBV28 and TRBJ2-7, is DVKVTQSSRYLVKRTGEKVFLECVQDMDHENMFWYRQDPGLGLRLIYFSYDVKMKEKGDIPEGYSVSREKKERFSLILESASTNQTSMYLCASSYRGGAYEQYFGPGTRLTVT.

Of note for this clone: A read error may produce the germline difference seen at one junction end. The gene calls are TRBV7-7 and TRBJ2-5; TRBD2 matches 9 bases. Per the germline V gene, CDR1 is SSHAT and CDR2 is FNYEAQ (reference sequence). This CDR3 has 15 residues. CDR3: CASSLAGTSFETQYF. The CDR3, as DNA: TGTGCTAGCAGCTTAGCGGGGACTAGCTTTGAGACCCAGTACTTC. Complete variable domain (other parts from reference TRBV7-7 and TRBJ2-5): GAGVSQSPRYKVTKRGQDVTLRCDPISSHATLYWYQQALGQGPEFLTYFNYEAQPDKSGLPSDRFSAERPEGSISTLTIQRTEQRDSAMYRCASSLAGTSFETQYFGPGTRLLVL.

V is TRBV3-1 (or the pseudogene TRBV3-2) and J is TRBJ1-4; D is perhaps TRBD1 (5 bases). The germline V gene encodes CDR1 LGHDT and CDR2 YNNKEL (reference sequence). V gave up 4 bases and J gave up 0 bases, with 6 bases separating them. The CDR3 totals 14 residues. This chain's CDR3 is CASSPTATNEKLFF. CDR3 sequence (DNA): TGTGCCAGCAGCCCGACAGCAACTAATGAAAAACTGTTTTTT.

The chain uses TRBV6-5 and TRBJ2-7; TRBD2 aligns across 7 bases. CDR3 length: 15 residues. V lost 0 bases and J lost 7; bases outside the gene matches: 9. Germline V gene sequence: CDR1 MNHEY, CDR2 SVGAGI. The CDR3 DNA follows: TGTGCCAGCAGTTACTCTGCGGCGGGAGTGGGTGAGCAGTACTTC. Encoded protein: CASSYSAAGVGEQYF.

J is TRBJ2-7 and V is TRBV21-1; TRBD2 was called by the table and not checked on the DNA. TRBV21-1 is an annotated pseudogene. The CDR3 runs 16 residues. In DNA form, the CDR3 reads TGTGCCACGAGACAGGACGGGACTAGCGGGAGTTACGAGCAGTACTTC. Translated, it gives CATRQDGTSGSYEQYF.

The chain carries TRBV28 and TRBJ2-2; 7 bases map to TRBD1. V lost 5 bases to trimming and J lost 5 bases; unmatched junction nucleotides: 14. The CDR3 has 17 residues. Germline values: CDR1 MDHEN, CDR2 SYDVKM. CDR3 DNA: TGTGCCAGCAGTCCAGGACAGGTTTCCTGGGGAACCGGGGAGCTGTTTTTT. This translates into CASSPGQVSWGTGELFF.